This record covers a single T cell receptor beta chain. This clonotype was detected a few times. This clone's antigen is unknown. No clone much larger than this one lies a single base away; base qualities are absent. Spanning cysteine to phenylalanine, the CDR3 consists of 13 amino acids. Only the CDR3 DNA stays, 39 bases, in frame from base 1. The germline ends are 8 bases apart after V is trimmed by 5 bases and J by 5 bases. CDR1 and CDR2 are read off the germline V gene as KGHDR and SFDVKD. This sample was included in a study of T-cell memory formation after mild COVID-19 (dated by TCRdb to the early 2020s). Describing the broader study: Most TCR sequence clusters were specific to one of the two donors. Longitudinal TCRalpha and TCRbeta repertoire sequencing tracked T-cell clones expanding and contracting after mild COVID-19 in a couple of donors. The cohort comprised two young, previously healthy adult volunteers, one female and one male.

Ficoll-Paque density gradient centrifugation was the method used to isolate PBMCs. These reads were obtained on an Illumina NovaSeq 6000. Using 5'RACE with constant-segment primers, TCRalpha and TCRbeta cDNA libraries were constructed, with sample barcodes and unique molecular identifiers added in the process. Trizol reagent was used to extract RNA from every sample. Libraries were amplified in two PCR steps, with a second sample barcode and Illumina TruSeq adapters added in the second step. Sequencing of libraries was performed on an Illumina NovaSeq with 2 x 150 bp paired-end reads. Per the original workflow: Demultiplexing of reads and collapsing into UMI-guided consensus sequences were performed with migec v1.2.7. Using mixcr v2.1.11, the UMI consensuses were aligned to TRA and TRB V and J templates and assembled into clonotypes. Clonotypes were classified as expanded or contracted when called significant by both edgeR and NoisET, with noise models trained on biological replicates. For edgeR calls, the cutoffs were a false discovery rate-adjusted p below 0.01 and a log2 fold-change threshold of 1. As an exploratory analysis of dynamics, max-normalized trajectories of the 1000 most abundant clonotypes were examined with PCA combined with hierarchical clustering. Separately sequenced CD4+ and CD8+ repertoires were used to assign the CD4 or CD8 phenotype of responding clones. TCRdb's own reprocessing of the public reads used fastp at Q25 and MiXCR and kept productive beta chains. Merged by CDR3 protein, the rows form single entries marked with the most common genes and DNA. The V and J calls come from TCRdb's annotation, not from the publication. The sample contains 200,000 to 250,000 distinct CDR3 sequences, 9% to 10% of them found a single time. The ten largest clones take up 3.5% of the sample.

What the authors observed across the whole study: The study covered only two mild cases, and larger cohorts including severe cases with pre-infection samples were considered necessary. Clones contracting from day 15 to 85 had balanced CD4/CD8 phenotypes, while a second wave expanding from day 15 to 37 was biased towards CD4+. Contracting CD4+ clones were located mainly in the CM and EM memory subsets, whereas CD8+ clones were found to be enriched in EMRA. Whether the second-wave clones peaking on day 37 were SARS-CoV-2 specific was not confirmed. Some responding clones were found in pre-infection memory, which suggests that pre-existing cross-reactive memory T cells took part in the SARS-CoV-2 response.

The sample comprised PBMCs or a T cell subset sorted from them (not recorded which). This receptor chain uses TRBV24-1 and TRBJ2-2, with no D gene named confidently. The source is a man between 18 and 35 years old who had mild COVID-19 (a few samples of this study predate the infection). The sample titles of this study are shuffled in the database, so cell type and time point are left out; the donor was told from shared clones. In nucleotides, the sequence is TGTGCCACCAGTGTCGACGGTACCGGGGAGCTGTTTTTT. It translates to CATSVDGTGELFF.